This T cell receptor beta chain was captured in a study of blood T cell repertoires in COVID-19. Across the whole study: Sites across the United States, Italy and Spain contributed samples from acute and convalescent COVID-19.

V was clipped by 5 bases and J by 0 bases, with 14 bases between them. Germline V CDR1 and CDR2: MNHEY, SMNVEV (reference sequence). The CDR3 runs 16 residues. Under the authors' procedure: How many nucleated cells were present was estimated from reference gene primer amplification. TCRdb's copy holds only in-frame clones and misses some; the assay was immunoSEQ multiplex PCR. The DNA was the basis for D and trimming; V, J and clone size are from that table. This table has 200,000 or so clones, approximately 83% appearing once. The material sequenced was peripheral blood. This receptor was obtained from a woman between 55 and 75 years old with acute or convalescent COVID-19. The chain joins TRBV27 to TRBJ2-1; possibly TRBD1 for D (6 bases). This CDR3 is CASSPYTGSSYNEQFF. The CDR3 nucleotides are TGTGCCAGCAGTCCCTACACAGGGAGCTCCTACAATGAGCAGTTCTTC.